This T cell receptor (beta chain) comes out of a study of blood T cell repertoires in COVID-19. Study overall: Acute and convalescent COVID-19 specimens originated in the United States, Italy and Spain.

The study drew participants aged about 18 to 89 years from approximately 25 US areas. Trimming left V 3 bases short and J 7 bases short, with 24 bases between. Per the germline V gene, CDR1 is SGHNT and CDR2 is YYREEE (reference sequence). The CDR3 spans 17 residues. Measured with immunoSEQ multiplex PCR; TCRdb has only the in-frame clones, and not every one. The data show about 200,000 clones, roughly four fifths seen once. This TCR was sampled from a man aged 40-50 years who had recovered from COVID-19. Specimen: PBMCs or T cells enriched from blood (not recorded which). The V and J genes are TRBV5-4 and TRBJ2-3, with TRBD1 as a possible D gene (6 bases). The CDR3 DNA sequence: TGTGCCAGCAGCTGGGGATTGGGGGCCGGAGGAAGAAATACGCAGTATTTT. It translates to CASSWGLGAGGRNTQYF.